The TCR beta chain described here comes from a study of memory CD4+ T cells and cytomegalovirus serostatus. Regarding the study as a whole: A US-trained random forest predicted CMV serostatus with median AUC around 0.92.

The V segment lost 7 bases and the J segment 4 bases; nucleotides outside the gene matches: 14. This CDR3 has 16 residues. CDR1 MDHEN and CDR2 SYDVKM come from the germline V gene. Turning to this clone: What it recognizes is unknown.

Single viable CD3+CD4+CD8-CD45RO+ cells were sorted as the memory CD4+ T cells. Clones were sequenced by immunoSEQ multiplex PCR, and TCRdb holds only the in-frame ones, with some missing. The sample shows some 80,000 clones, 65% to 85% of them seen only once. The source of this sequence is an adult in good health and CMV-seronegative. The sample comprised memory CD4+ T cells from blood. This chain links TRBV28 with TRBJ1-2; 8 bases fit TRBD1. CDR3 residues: CASTEPQQGQGYGYTF. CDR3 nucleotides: TGTGCCAGCACCGAACCCCAACAAGGACAGGGCTATGGCTACACCTTC.